The TCR beta chain described here comes from a study of blood T cell repertoires in COVID-19 (dated by TCRdb to about 2020). Regarding the complete study: Collaborator samples came from the United States, Italy and Spain and covered acute and convalescent phases of COVID-19. Deeply sampled blood TCRbeta repertoires from subjects exposed to, actively infected with, or recovered from COVID-19 were included in the dataset. The samples were drawn from two sources: the first 160 participants of the ongoing ImmuneRACE study, and 1,200 or so subjects contributed by 6 global collaborators. Nearly every sample came with metadata listing a de-identified subject ID, COVID-19 status, age in years and sex. Where available, HLA class I and class II types were taken from metadata supplied by the sample provider and were not determined by assay-based typing. The repertoires were made available in a free public database intended to serve as a resource for research on the immune response to SARS-CoV-2. The material from the prospective study consisted of cDNA or gDNA derived from T cells, B-cell-depleted T cells, or PBMCs.

CDR1 and CDR2, per the germline V gene (reference sequence), are SEHNR and FQNEAQ. There are 17 amino acids in the CDR3, from cysteine to phenylalanine inclusive. Here the CDR3 DNA is all that survives: 51 bases in frame from base 1. V sheds 5 bases and J sheds 4 bases, leaving 22 bases between their ends. What the work shows at the level of the full study, not this receptor alone: The quantity of clinical and demographic metadata differed by source and by participant and was supplied without curation.

With respect to this clone: No cognate antigen has been identified for it. No base qualities exist here, and no much larger clone lies one base off it.

TCRbeta CDR3 regions were amplified from genomic DNA by means of the immunoSEQ Assay, a bias-controlled multiplex PCR. Concerning the study's data processing: The number of nucleated cells in each sample was estimated by amplification of reference gene primers within the assay. Sequence reads were collapsed and filtered to measure the absolute abundance of every unique TCRbeta CDR3 rearrangement. For each sample, productive Simpson clonality was calculated as the square root of Simpson's diversity index over productive rearrangements. This immuneACCESS table, as held by TCRdb, lists in-frame sequences with V and J called but not all clones. Of the missing ones, under half trace to an unresolved V gene in checked studies; the others have no known cause. That table furnishes V, J and clone size, whereas the DNA furnished D and trimming. This sample has 190,000 or so clones in its table, and roughly 90% of those were observed once. Roughly 6.7% of the sample is taken by the ten largest.

Each collaborating institution followed its own protocols to collect whole blood in K2EDTA tubes. Collaborator samples were shipped for TCRbeta analysis as frozen whole blood, isolated PBMCs, or DNA extracted from either sample type. This clonotype originated in a man aged 35 to 55 with acute or convalescent COVID-19. The chain is assembled from TRBV7-9 and TRBJ2-3; D gene: possibly TRBD2, on 6 matching bases. The specimen was peripheral blood. The CDR3 has the sequence CASSPISFGDSPDTQYF. The nucleotides are TGTGCCAGCAGCCCTATAAGCTTTGGGGACTCCCCAGATACGCAGTATTTT.